One and the same sample provided the 5 T cell receptor beta chains below, sequenced in a study of blood T cell repertoires in COVID-19. Libraries were prepared by immunoSEQ multiplex PCR; TCRdb keeps only in-frame clonotypes and omits some of them. Among 200,000 to 300,000 clones listed, approximately 80% were seen once. Material: peripheral blood. Receptors were obtained from a man aged 55 to 70 with acute or convalescent COVID-19.

This sequence joins TRBV6-5 and TRBJ2-7; 7 bases fit TRBD1. Looked up from germline, CDR1 is MNHEY and CDR2 is SVGAGI. The CDR3 has 15 residues. V lost 5 bases, J lost 4 bases, and 11 bases stayed unmatched. Written as DNA, the CDR3 is TGTGCCAGCAGTCCCCAGGGGGAGAATCTTTACGAGCAGTACTTC. Translation: CASSPQGENLYEQYF.

J is TRBJ1-1 and V is TRBV19; TRBD1 matches at 8 bases. Germline trimming cut 6 bases from V and 2 bases from J; bases unmatched to any gene: 5. Germline lookup yields CDR1 LNHDA and CDR2 SQIVND (reference sequence). The CDR3 spans 14 residues. CDR3 coding DNA: TGTGCCAGTAGCGACAGGGGATTAAACACTGAAGCTTTCTTT. Protein sequence: CASSDRGLNTEAFF.

This clone was seen only a few times. The chain employs TRBV27 and TRBJ1-1, with D perhaps TRBD1 (6 bases). The germline V and J ends were trimmed by 2 bases and 1 base, with 14 bases remaining between them. The CDR3 runs 16 residues. From germline, CDR1 is MNHEY and CDR2 SMNVEV (reference sequence). CDR3 nucleotides: TGTGCCAGCAGTTTAACAGAGCGGGGGCCGAACACTGAAGCTTTCTTT. This encodes CASSLTERGPNTEAFF.

This clone appeared a single time. This chain connects TRBV27 to TRBJ2-2; D is perhaps TRBD2 (6 bases). V was clipped by 1 base and J by 1 base, with 10 bases between them. The CDR3 is made up of 16 amino acids. Germline values: CDR1 MNHEY, CDR2 SMNVEV (reference sequence). CDR3: CASSLYASENTGELFF. In DNA form, the CDR3 reads TGTGCCAGCAGTTTATATGCTAGCGAGAACACCGGGGAGCTGTTTTTT.

This sequence joins TRBV3-1 (or the pseudogene TRBV3-2) and TRBJ2-5; 9 nucleotides match TRBD2. The V gene's germline CDR1 is LGHDT and CDR2 YNNKEL (reference sequence). The CDR3 has 13 residues. Trimming removed 5 bases from V and 4 bases from J; junction bases left unmatched: 2. CDR3 protein: CASSYSGGETQYF. As DNA, the CDR3 is TGTGCCAGCAGCTATAGCGGGGGAGAGACCCAGTACTTC.